These 21 T cell receptor beta chains were sequenced from one sample in a study of T cell repertoires in cytomegalovirus infection. These receptors are not linked to any known antigen. TCRdb redid the calling of the reads with MiXCR, one entry per CDR3 protein. The sample lists hundreds of thousands of distinct CDR3 sequences; 30% to 40% were seen once. Source: cultured PBMCs, taken from culture after CMV antigen stimulation. Every receptor here comes from a human donor in good health (CMV status not recorded). Some clones in this sample may be carry-over from other donors' samples.

The chain uses TRBV7-2 and TRBJ2-2; the D call may be TRBD1 or TRBD2 (5 bases each). Germline CDR1 is SGHTA and CDR2 is FQGNSA. The length of the CDR3 is 14 residues. V was trimmed by 6 bases and J by 6 bases, leaving 14 bases between them. The CDR3 DNA sequence: TGTGCCAGCAGAGCCAGGGTGGGGGCCGGGGAGCTGTTTTTT. Protein product: CASRARVGAGELFF. Complete variable domain (other parts from reference TRBV7-2 and TRBJ2-2): GAGVSQSPSNKVTEKGKDVELRCDPISGHTALYWYRQSLGQGLEFLIYFQGNSAPDKSGLPSDRFSAERTGGSVSTLTIQRTQQEDSAVYLCASRARVGAGELFFGEGSRLTVL.

The V gene is TRBV20-1, the J gene TRBJ2-1, with unresolved D. Germline assignment: CDR1 DFQATT and CDR2 SNEGSKA (reference sequence). Deletions cut 3 bases from V and 5 bases from J, with 11 bases between. The CDR3 length is 13 residues. CDR3 nucleotide sequence: TGCAGTGCTAGGTTTCTTTTGGACAATGAGCAGTTCTTC. Encoded protein: CSARFLLDNEQFF.

The V gene is TRBV7-2, the J gene TRBJ2-5; 9 bases are shared with TRBD1. This CDR3 is built from 17 residues. V was pared by 8 bases and J by 5 bases, with 18 bases of the junction left unmatched. Looked up from germline, CDR1 is SGHTA and CDR2 is FQGNSA. CDR3 loop: CASRPGQGQFRGETQYF. The CDR3 DNA reads as TGTGCCAGCCGCCCGGGACAGGGTCAATTTCGCGGGGAGACCCAGTACTTC.

This clonotype was seen a few times. The rearrangement joins TRBV6-5 to TRBJ1-5; maybe TRBD1 (5 bases). There are 15 residues in the CDR3. CDR1 is MNHEY, CDR2 SVGAGI, per germline. The V end lost 0 bases, the J end lost 4 bases, and 10 bases lay between the germline ends. The CDR3 reads CASSYSGRGNQPQHF. The CDR3 region has the DNA TGTGCCAGCAGTTACTCAGGGCGGGGGAATCAGCCCCAGCATTTT.

Many counts were recorded for this clonotype. The genes are TRBV7-2 and TRBJ2-3; D call uncertain. Germline V lookup: CDR1 SGHTA, CDR2 FQGNSA. The CDR3 totals 13 residues. The ends were cut back, 4 bases at V and 0 bases at J, with 5 bases in the middle. Here the CDR3 reads CASSYPSTDTQYF. In DNA, the CDR3 is TGTGCCAGCAGCTATCCTAGCACAGATACGCAGTATTTT.

This clonotype has more than one count but fewer than ten. V is TRBV20-1 and J is TRBJ2-5; 13 positions match TRBD2. J gave up 5 bases and V 6 bases, and 9 bases lay outside the gene matches. The germline CDR1 and CDR2 sequences are DFQATT and SNEGSKA (reference sequence). The CDR3 runs 15 residues. The CDR3, as DNA: TGCAGTGCCCTGGGACTAGCGGGATCGGGTGAGACCCAGTACTTC. Protein: CSALGLAGSGETQYF.

A note on this clonotype: A much larger clone differs from this one at a single base, so this may be a read error. The chain employs TRBV7-2 and TRBJ1-1; D not resolved. Germline CDR1 and CDR2: SGHTA and FQGNSA. V was clipped by 1 base and J by 6 bases, with 6 bases between them. The CDR3 sequence is 12 residues long. In DNA form, the CDR3 reads TGTGCCAGCAGCTTAGGGTTCTCTGAAGCTTTCTTT. This translates into CASSLGFSEAFF. Drawing the rest from reference TRBV7-2 and TRBJ1-1, the complete variable domain is GAGVSQSPSNKVTEKGKDVELRCDPISGHTALYWYRQSLGQGLEFLIYFQGNSAPDKSGLPSDRFSAERTGGSVSTLTIQRTQQEDSAVYLCASSLGFSEAFFGQGTRLTVV.

In this sample, this clonotype turned up a few times. V and J are TRBV6-6 and TRBJ2-5; TRBD2 matches 7 bases. The J segment lost 6 bases and the V segment lost 6 bases, leaving 10 bases of the junction unmatched. The CDR3 spans 14 residues. Looked up from germline, CDR1 is MNHNY and CDR2 is SVGAGI (reference sequence). This chain's CDR3 is CASSGSSGPQTQYF. CDR3 bases: TGTGCCAGCAGCGGATCTAGCGGACCCCAGACCCAGTACTTC.

The V gene is TRBV20-1, the J gene TRBJ2-4; D remains ambiguous. Germline V gene data show CDR1 as DFQATT and CDR2 as SNEGSKA (reference sequence). CDR3 size: 12 residues. The ends were cut back, 6 bases at V and 7 bases at J, with 13 bases in the middle. The CDR3 reads CSAPGWSNIQYF. The CDR3 DNA follows: TGCAGTGCCCCGGGCTGGTCGAACATTCAGTACTTC.

The chain is built from TRBV7-2 and TRBJ1-2, with D tentatively TRBD1 (6 bases). CDR1 and CDR2 (germline): SGHTA, FQGNSA. CDR3 size: 14 residues. Trimming removed 5 bases from V and 2 bases from J, with 12 bases in between. CDR3 in amino acids: CASSVGRGNYGYTF. Written as DNA, the CDR3 is TGTGCCAGCAGCGTCGGAAGGGGGAACTATGGCTACACCTTC. Filled out from reference TRBV7-2 and TRBJ1-2, the complete variable domain reads GAGVSQSPSNKVTEKGKDVELRCDPISGHTALYWYRQSLGQGLEFLIYFQGNSAPDKSGLPSDRFSAERTGGSVSTLTIQRTQQEDSAVYLCASSVGRGNYGYTFGSGTRLTVV.

This clonotype has at least ten counts. The chain recombines TRBV20-1 with TRBJ2-3; the D gene is possibly TRBD2 (5 bases). This CDR3 has 13 amino acids. Germline values: CDR1 DFQATT, CDR2 SNEGSKA (reference sequence). V was cut by 6 bases and J by 0 bases, with 10 bases left in between. CDR3 nucleotides: TGCAGTGCCCTGGCGGGTAGCACAGATACGCAGTATTTT. Translating it yields CSALAGSTDTQYF.

The rearrangement uses TRBV7-2 and TRBJ2-1; the match to TRBD2 covers 8 bases. There are 14 residues in the CDR3. Germline V gene sequence: CDR1 SGHTA, CDR2 FQGNSA. The V and J ends lost 6 bases and 5 bases, in that order; junction bases with no gene match: 6. The CDR3 DNA sequence: TGTGCCAGCAGTCGACTAGCGCGAAACAATGAGCAGTTCTTC. It specifies CASSRLARNNEQFF.

J is TRBJ2-5 and V is TRBV5-4; 9 bases agree with TRBD1. This CDR3 is built from 15 residues. J was trimmed by 3 bases and V by 3 bases; bases with no gene match: 6. Germline CDR1 reads SGHNT; CDR2 reads YYREEE (reference sequence). The CDR3 protein is CASSYKTGGEETQYF. Here the CDR3 DNA reads TGTGCCAGCAGCTACAAGACAGGGGGTGAAGAGACCCAGTACTTC.

V is TRBV7-4 and J is TRBJ1-2, with D perhaps TRBD1 (5 bases). The CDR3 is 14 residues long. The germline CDR1 and CDR2 sequences are SGHVT and SQSDAQ. V dropped 3 bases and J dropped 7 bases, with 15 bases sitting between them. CDR3 sequence reads: CASSFGDRITGYTF. Here the CDR3 DNA reads TGTGCCAGCAGCTTCGGGGACCGAATAACTGGCTACACCTTC.

This clonotype was detected a few times. This chain uses TRBV7-2 with TRBJ2-1; D gene unclear. V was cut by 0 bases and J by 3 bases, with 9 bases left in between. Germline assignment: CDR1 SGHTA and CDR2 FQGNSA. The CDR3 covers 15 residues. The CDR3 coding sequence is TGTGCCAGCAGCTTAGCCCGAGCGATCTACAATGAGCAGTTCTTC. Its translation: CASSLARAIYNEQFF.

This chain links TRBV7-1 with TRBJ2-5, with a weak D call TRBD1 (5 bases). TRBV7-1 qualifies as an ORF whose function is uncertain. The CDR3 extends over 13 amino acids. Trimming cost V 5 bases and J 3 bases, with 10 bases left between them. CDR3 coding DNA: TGTGCCAGCAGCCAACAGGAAAAAGAGACCCAGTACTTC. Translating gives CASSQQEKETQYF.

For the CDR3, the DNA is TGCGCCAGCAGCTGGGACAGGTACGAGCAGTACTTC. Residues: CASSWDRYEQYF. The genes are TRBV5-1 and TRBJ2-7; 8 positions match TRBD1. This CDR3 is 12 amino acids long. Germline CDR1 SGHRS, CDR2 YFSETQ. The junction had 0 bases not matched to a gene; V was cut back by 3 bases and J by 4 bases.

The V call is TRBV7-2, the J call TRBJ1-3, with TRBD1 as a possible D gene (6 bases). Trimming removed 5 bases from V and 0 bases from J, with 14 bases in between. CDR3 length: 16 residues. Germline V gives CDR1 SGHTA, CDR2 FQGNSA. CDR3 bases: TGTGCCAGCAGCGCCTACAGGGCCAGCTCTGGAAACACCATATATTTT. Protein: CASSAYRASSGNTIYF.

Concerning this clonotype: Germline and junction disagree at one end, which may indicate a read error. The V call is TRBV24-1, the J call TRBJ2-7; D gene uncertain. Germline CDR1 reads KGHDR; CDR2 reads SFDVKD. The CDR3 extends over 13 amino acids. The DNA for the CDR3 is TGTGCCACCACTGATGACTTGACCTACGAGCAGTACTTC. Translated, it gives CATTDDLTYEQYF.

This sequence joins TRBV15 and TRBJ2-1, with 8 bases identical to TRBD2. From germline, CDR1 is LNHNV and CDR2 YYDKDF (reference sequence). There are 16 residues in the CDR3. Trimming cost V 0 bases and J 2 bases; bases outside gene matches: 3. The CDR3 bases are TGTGCCACCAGCAGAGATCACGGGAGGGCCTACAATGAGCAGTTCTTC. This sequence encodes CATSRDHGRAYNEQFF.

CDR3 DNA: TGTGCCACCAGTGATCCCTCCCCCGGCGTCGGCTATGGCTACACCTTC. It yields the protein CATSDPSPGVGYGYTF. The chain joins TRBV24-1 to TRBJ1-2; D remains unclear. The germline CDR1 and CDR2 sequences are KGHDR and SFDVKD. The CDR3 spans 16 residues. The V gene lost 3 bases and the J gene lost 4 bases, with 17 bases spanning the gap.